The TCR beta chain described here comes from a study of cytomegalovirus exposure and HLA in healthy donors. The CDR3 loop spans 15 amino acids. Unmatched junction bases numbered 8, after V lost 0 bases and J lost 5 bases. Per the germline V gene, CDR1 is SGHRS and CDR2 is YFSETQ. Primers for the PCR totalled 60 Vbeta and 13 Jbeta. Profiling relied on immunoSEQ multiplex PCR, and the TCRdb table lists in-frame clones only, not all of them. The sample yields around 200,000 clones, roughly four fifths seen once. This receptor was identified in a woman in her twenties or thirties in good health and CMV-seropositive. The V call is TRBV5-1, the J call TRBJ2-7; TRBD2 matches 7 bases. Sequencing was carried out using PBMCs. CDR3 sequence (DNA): TGCGCCAGCAGCTTGGTAGGCGGGAGAATCCACGAGCAGTACTTC. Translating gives CASSLVGGRIHEQYF.